Shown below are 31 T cell receptor beta chains from a single sample sequenced in a study of shared clonotypes between healthy human individuals. This table comes from immunoSEQ multiplex PCR, and its TCRdb copy is limited to in-frame clones, with some not included. The table lists more than 550,000 clones, 92% of them singletons. Cells designated naive CD8 were CD45RO-negative and were positively selected for CCR7, with terminally differentiated effector memory CD45RA+ cells excluded. Sample: naive CD8+ T cells sorted from blood. These receptors came from a man aged 25-45 years in good health.

This clone was picked up a small number of times. The V gene is TRBV30, the J gene TRBJ1-5; TRBD1 might be the D (5 bases). The CDR3 is made up of 14 amino acids. CDR1 and CDR2 (germline): GTSNPN, SVGIG (reference sequence). The germline V and J ends were trimmed by 2 bases and 1 base, with 9 bases remaining between them. CDR3 loop: CAWSLGASNQPQHF. CDR3 bases: TGTGCCTGGAGTCTTGGGGCGAGCAATCAGCCCCAGCATTTT.

The chain employs TRBV28 and TRBJ1-2, with unresolved D. The CDR3 loop spans 13 amino acids. Germline V gives CDR1 MDHEN, CDR2 SYDVKM. Trimming shortened V by 8 bases and J by 1 base, and 11 bases separated the two germline ends. The CDR3 DNA reads as TGTGCCAGCTGGGCTCTGGGTAACTATGGCTACACCTTC. It codes for CASWALGNYGYTF.

J is TRBJ2-3 and V is TRBV7-3; possibly TRBD1 or TRBD2 for D (6 bases each). With 3 bases removed from V and 2 bases from J, the gap between germline ends came to 18 bases. The CDR3 has 17 residues. Germline lookup yields CDR1 SGHTA and CDR2 FQGTGA. CDR3 bases: TGTGCCAGCAGCTTTAGCCGACTAGGGGGAATCACAGATACGCAGTATTTT. Protein: CASSFSRLGGITDTQYF.

The chain combines TRBV6-6 with TRBJ1-1; 9 bases agree with TRBD1. The germline V gene encodes CDR1 MNHNY and CDR2 SVGAGI (reference sequence). V shed 11 bases and J 5 bases; nucleotides not matched to a gene: 9. The CDR3 consists of 13 residues. The CDR3 is CAVLQGAGTEAFF. The CDR3, as DNA: TGTGCCGTACTACAGGGGGCCGGGACTGAAGCTTTCTTT.

The chain has TRBV14 and TRBJ2-3; 9 bases are a match to TRBD2. Germline trimming cut 5 bases from V and 14 bases from J; bases unmatched to any gene: 5. The CDR3 is 11 amino acids. Germline CDR1 and CDR2: SGHDN and FVKESK. The CDR3 sequence is CASSSGLATYF. In DNA, the CDR3 is TGTGCCAGCAGCTCGGGACTAGCTACGTATTTT.

This chain links TRBV6-1 with TRBJ2-7, with a weak D call TRBD2 (5 bases). Germline loops: CDR1 MNHNS, CDR2 SASEGT. Trimming pared 4 bases from V and 6 bases from J, leaving 19 bases between. The CDR3 length is 15 residues. The CDR3: CASSGFASPGIEQYF. Here the CDR3 DNA reads TGTGCCAGCAGTGGTTTCGCCTCCCCCGGGATCGAGCAGTACTTC.

The gene calls are TRBV12-5 and TRBJ2-3; TRBD1 is a possible D gene (5 bases). V lost 2 bases to trimming and J lost 8 bases, with 17 bases between them. The CDR3 has 15 residues. Germline CDR1 is LGHNT and CDR2 is FRNRAP. For the CDR3, the DNA is TGTGCTAGTGGTTTGCCCCTACGAGGACATCTTACGCAGTATTTT. As protein: CASGLPLRGHLTQYF.

The genes are TRBV11-3 and TRBJ2-7; D remains unclear. V was shortened by 2 bases and J by 2 bases, with 10 bases between the two germline ends. The CDR3 consists of 14 residues. From germline, CDR1 is SGHNT and CDR2 YENEEA. CDR3 amino acids: CASSLRARPYEQYF. The CDR3 coding sequence is TGTGCCAGCAGCTTAAGGGCCAGGCCCTACGAGCAGTACTTC.

This clone was seen just once. The chain links TRBV19 to TRBJ2-1; 11 positions match TRBD2. The length of the CDR3 is 18 residues. Germline values: CDR1 LNHDA, CDR2 SQIVND (reference sequence). V dropped 9 bases and J dropped 0; count of bases not matched to a gene: 13. This chain's CDR3 is CASDPGTSGLSSYNEQFF. Written as DNA, the CDR3 is TGTGCCAGCGACCCCGGGACTAGCGGCTTGAGCTCCTACAATGAGCAGTTCTTC.

This clone appeared once. The chain uses TRBV2 and TRBJ2-7; D is unclear. Germline-derived CDR1 and CDR2 are SNHLY and FYNNEI. The CDR3 is made up of 14 amino acids. V gave up 6 bases and J gave up 4 bases, with 16 bases separating them. CDR3 bases: TGTGCCAGCAGCCCGATCGGGTCTCAATACGAGCAGTACTTC. As protein: CASSPIGSQYEQYF.

The rearrangement links TRBV19 to TRBJ2-7; D remains ambiguous. The V gene's germline CDR1 is LNHDA and CDR2 SQIVND (reference sequence). The V end was cut by 6 bases, the J end by 4 bases, with 16 bases between. The CDR3 extends over 14 amino acids. The DNA of the CDR3 is TGTGCCAGTAGCCAAAGCAGTTTTGGATACGAGCAGTACTTC. As protein: CASSQSSFGYEQYF.

This clone was recorded once. J is TRBJ2-7 and V is TRBV5-1, with D possibly TRBD1 on 5 matching bases. The CDR3 is 14 amino acids. Germline assignment: CDR1 SGHRS and CDR2 YFSETQ. V was cut by 0 bases and J by 4 bases, with 11 bases left in between. This CDR3 is CASSLDPGIYEQYF. The DNA for the CDR3 is TGCGCCAGCAGCTTGGATCCAGGGATTTACGAGCAGTACTTC.

This clone was counted once. V usage is TRBV6-6 and J usage is TRBJ2-3, with 7 bases matching TRBD1. Germline values: CDR1 MNHNY, CDR2 SVGAGI (reference sequence). The CDR3 sequence is 15 residues long. Trimming at V came to 7 bases and at J to 0 bases, leaving 7 bases not matched to a gene. The CDR3 bases are TGTGCCAGCACCCCGGGACAGTCTAGCACAGATACGCAGTATTTT. Its protein is CASTPGQSSTDTQYF.

V and J are TRBV7-6 and TRBJ2-2; D is ambiguous. V lost 2 bases to trimming and J lost 5 bases, with 3 bases between them. The germline V gene encodes CDR1 SGHVS and CDR2 FNYEAQ. The CDR3 covers 12 residues. The CDR3 spells CASSLWTGELFF. The CDR3 DNA reads as TGTGCCAGCAGCTTATGGACCGGGGAGCTGTTTTTT.

On this clone itself: Additional DNA sequences in this sample encode the identical CDR3. The chain links TRBV28 to TRBJ2-7; 9 bases are a match to TRBD1. The CDR3 consists of 14 residues. Unmatched junction bases numbered 4, after V lost 3 bases and J lost 4 bases. Germline V gives CDR1 MDHEN, CDR2 SYDVKM. CDR3: CASSLRDRAYEQYF. DNA for the CDR3: TGTGCCAGCAGTTTGAGGGACAGGGCGTACGAGCAGTACTTC.

The chain couples TRBV28 to TRBJ2-4; 9 nucleotides agree with TRBD1. V was clipped by 5 bases and J by 4 bases; unmatched bases: 3. CDR1 is MDHEN and CDR2 is SYDVKM in the germline V gene. The CDR3 contains 14 residues. The CDR3 coding sequence is TGTGCCAGCAGTCCGACAGGGGGAAAAAACATTCAGTACTTC. This encodes CASSPTGGKNIQYF.

The chain links TRBV4-3 to TRBJ2-1; 7 nucleotides align to TRBD2. V lost 3 bases and J lost 7; bases outside the gene matches: 9. The germline CDR1 and CDR2 sequences are LGHNA and YSLEER. The CDR3 length is 15 residues. The CDR3 sequence: CASSQETSPSNEQFF. The CDR3 DNA follows: TGCGCCAGCAGCCAGGAGACTAGCCCATCGAATGAGCAGTTCTTC.

This clone was detected only a few times. The chain links TRBV19 to TRBJ2-4; 8 bases map to TRBD2. Germline CDR1 reads LNHDA; CDR2 reads SQIVND (reference sequence). V shed 6 bases, J shed 6 bases, and the junction held 7 bases outside the gene matches. There are 14 residues in the CDR3. The CDR3 DNA sequence: TGTGCCAGTAGCCTCAGCGGGAGAGGAAACATTCAGTACTTC. Translated, it gives CASSLSGRGNIQYF.

The chain employs TRBV4-1 and TRBJ2-7, with D possibly called TRBD1 or TRBD2 (6 bases each). Per the germline V gene, CDR1 is MGHRA and CDR2 is YSYEKL. This CDR3 has 15 amino acids. V lost 1 base and J lost 4, with 14 bases in between. The CDR3, as DNA: TGCGCCAGCAGCCAAGTGAGGGGGGTCTCGTACGAGCAGTACTTC. Residues: CASSQVRGVSYEQYF.

The genes are TRBV14 and TRBJ2-7; TRBD1 is a possible D gene (6 bases). The CDR3 has 13 amino acids. Germline lookup yields CDR1 SGHDN and CDR2 FVKESK. V was trimmed by 2 bases and J by 4 bases, leaving 9 bases between them. The CDR3 bases are TGTGCCAGCAGCCAATTAGGACAGTACGAGCAGTACTTC. Its translation is CASSQLGQYEQYF.

The V gene is TRBV2, the J gene TRBJ2-1, with 10 bases identical to TRBD1. After removal of 7 bases from V and 4 bases from J, the junction contained 7 bases not matched to a gene. Germline values: CDR1 SNHLY, CDR2 FYNNEI. The CDR3 extends over 15 amino acids. The CDR3 sequence is CASTGTGASYNEQFF. For the CDR3, the DNA is TGTGCCAGCACGGGGACAGGGGCCTCTTACAATGAGCAGTTCTTC.

The gene calls are TRBV11-2 and TRBJ2-3; a possible D gene is TRBD2 (7 bases). V lost 5 bases and J 2 bases, leaving 14 bases between the germline ends. The CDR3 totals 15 residues. Germline V gives CDR1 SGHAT, CDR2 FQNNGV. This CDR3 is CASSRWGGHTDTQYF. The CDR3 nucleotides read TGTGCCAGCAGCCGATGGGGGGGACACACAGATACGCAGTATTTT.

CDR3 residues: CASRGTGYKETQYF. CDR3 in DNA: TGCGCCAGCAGGGGGACAGGGTACAAAGAGACCCAGTACTTC. This chain connects TRBV5-1 to TRBJ2-5; 9 bases match TRBD1. The CDR3 covers 14 residues. V lost 5 bases and J lost 3; bases outside the gene matches: 5. The V gene's germline CDR1 is SGHRS and CDR2 YFSETQ.

CDR3 DNA sequence: TGTGCCAGCAGCGTAGAAGGCAGGGGATCGGAGACCCAGTACTTC. Translating gives CASSVEGRGSETQYF. This chain links TRBV9 with TRBJ2-5, with D possibly being TRBD1 (6 bases). There are 15 residues in the CDR3. The V gene's germline CDR1 is SGDLS and CDR2 YYNGEE. V shed 0 bases and J shed 5 bases, with 14 bases lying between them.

V is TRBV6-6 and J is TRBJ1-1; D remains ambiguous. Germline V gives CDR1 MNHNY, CDR2 SVGAGI (reference sequence). Trimming shortened V by 4 bases and J by 3 bases, and 9 bases separated the two germline ends. The CDR3 has 13 residues. The CDR3, as DNA: TGTGCCAGCAGTTCAAGACACCACACTGAAGCTTTCTTT. This gives the protein CASSSRHHTEAFF.

The chain couples TRBV7-2 to TRBJ2-7, with D possibly TRBD2 on 6 matching bases. Germline assignment: CDR1 SGHTA and CDR2 FQGNSA. The length of the CDR3 is 14 residues. V was pared by 3 bases and J by 3 bases, with 12 bases between. CDR3 region: CASSFFGTYYEQYF. CDR3 nucleotides: TGTGCCAGCAGCTTCTTCGGGACTTACTACGAGCAGTACTTC.

V and J are TRBV7-9 and TRBJ2-7; D perhaps matches TRBD1 (6 bases). V dropped 7 bases and J dropped 0 bases, with 19 bases sitting between them. CDR3 length equals 16 residues. Germline V gene data show CDR1 as SEHNR and CDR2 as FQNEAQ (reference sequence). The CDR3 nucleotides read TGTGCCAGCACCTTTGGGGGCCCAGGGGCCTCCTACGAGCAGTACTTC. It yields the protein CASTFGGPGASYEQYF.

A single count supports this clone. The chain employs TRBV27 and TRBJ2-3; the D gene is possibly TRBD2 (6 bases). Per germline, CDR1 MNHEY and CDR2 SMNVEV (reference sequence). Trimming pared 1 base from V and 2 bases from J, leaving 16 bases between. The CDR3 contains 17 residues. The CDR3 is CASSLFSTGTATDTQYF. The CDR3 DNA follows: TGTGCCAGCAGTTTATTCTCAACCGGGACTGCCACAGATACGCAGTATTTT.

The chain employs TRBV25-1 and TRBJ2-7; 7 nucleotides line up with TRBD2. The V gene end was trimmed by 4 bases and the J gene end by 2 bases; junction bases not matched to a gene: 11. The CDR3 has 16 amino acids. From germline, CDR1 is MGHDK and CDR2 SYGVNS. CDR3 amino acids: CASSVGGGSLTYEQYF. The DNA of the CDR3 is TGTGCCAGCAGTGTAGGAGGCGGGAGTCTCACCTACGAGCAGTACTTC.

The V call is TRBV15, the J call TRBJ1-2; D gene uncertain. V was trimmed by 0 bases and J by 4 bases, leaving 12 bases between them. The CDR3 length is 15 residues. Germline V lookup: CDR1 LNHNV, CDR2 YYDKDF (reference sequence). This CDR3 is CATSRDKLAVYGYTF. The CDR3 DNA is TGTGCCACCAGCAGAGATAAGTTGGCAGTCTATGGCTACACCTTC.

In nucleotides, the CDR3 is TGTGCCAGCAGTGAAGGTCCCGGGGTCACTGAAGCTTTCTTT. This codes for CASSEGPGVTEAFF. The chain employs TRBV25-1 and TRBJ1-1; D unclear. CDR1 is MGHDK, CDR2 SYGVNS, per germline. The CDR3 has 14 residues. Trimming left V 2 bases short and J 4 bases short, with 11 bases between. The whole variable domain, filled in from reference TRBV25-1 and TRBJ1-1, reads EADIYQTPRYLVIGTGKKITLECSQTMGHDKMYWYQQDPGMELHLIHYSYGVNSTEKGDLSSESTVSRIRTEHFPLTLESARPSHTSQYLCASSEGPGVTEAFFGQGTRLTVV.